The entry below gives a single T cell receptor (beta chain) sequence along with its context. What this receptor recognizes is not known. No clone much larger than this one lies a single base away; base qualities are absent. The sample originates from a study of shared clonotypes between healthy human individuals (dated by TCRdb to about 2020). Background on the whole study: The cohort comprised two women and a few men aged 18 to 49 years. Libraries were prepared and TCR repertoires were sequenced by different laboratories using diverse techniques, in order to increase sequencing depth and limit assay-specific biases. For each donor, CD4 naive and CD4 memory were each run on three plates, CD8 naive on two plates, and CD8 memory on one plate. Per donor, leukapheresis produced somewhere between about 0.9 and 9.5 billion PBMCs. To estimate repertoire size and how much clonotypes are shared between individuals, the study performed deep sequencing of blood TCR repertoires from 4 to 6 healthy adults.

Using the deep immunoSEQ assay, TCR CDR3 regions were amplified from genomic DNA by multiplex PCR. Extracted genomic DNA from each cell subset was spread evenly across all wells of several immunoSEQ 96-well plates, with each plate serving as a replicate. For sorted subsets, 200 to 250 ng genomic DNA, equal to 25,000 to 35,000 T cell genomes, was loaded into each replicate PCR. Purified libraries were quantified with a Qubit 3.0 fluorometer, sized on a Bioanalyzer 2100, and re-quantified with the KAPA Library Quantification kit. Every immunoSEQ 96-well plate was sequenced on a dedicated single-read 150-cycle Illumina NextSeq 550 flow cell. Concerning the study's data processing: Because only junctional sequences without quality scores were contained in the immunoSEQ output, filtering matching that applied to full-length reads could not be performed. To assign V/J genes and CDR3, sequences were annotated using PyIR, a Python wrapper for IgBLAST v1.9, with IMGT germline references. Reads were filtered out if the reads had weak V/J assignments (E-value above 1e-6), no CDR3, stop codons, out-of-frame junctions, or ambiguous translated residues. V3J clonotypes were defined as sequences sharing the same inferred V gene, J gene, and CDR3 amino acid sequence. Percentage overlap between repertoires was calculated by dividing the number of shared unique clonotypes by the size of the smaller repertoire. Three approaches were used to assess repertoire richness: RTK rarefaction, the Chao1 estimator, and Recon v2.1 estimates of unobserved clonotypes. OLGA was used to compute generation probabilities for all TCRbeta clonotypes that the gDNA method yielded from several donors. This immuneACCESS table, as held by TCRdb, lists in-frame sequences with V and J called but not all clones. Of the missing ones, under half trace to an unresolved V gene in checked studies; the others have no known cause. The D gene and trimming were derived from the DNA, and the V and J assignments and clone size from that table. The sample profile shows about 800,000 clones; about 96% of them were found once. Roughly 0.23% of the sample belongs to the ten largest clones.

General study outcomes and caveats: Because the study included only a small number of donors, the genetic and exposure-history diversity represented was limited. Only blood was sampled, and tissue TCR repertoires likely differ from those in blood. Compared with non-shared clonotypes, clonotypes shared by all four sorted-subset donors had higher generation probabilities. Naive subsets generally had larger estimated clonotype richness than memory subsets did. Sharing across several donors was observed for approximately 5% of naive CD4, under 4% of naive CD8, 2.3% of memory CD4, and approximately 0.41% of memory CD8 clonotypes. Pairwise subsampling indicated that sequencing depth was expected to affect the degree of clonotype sharing among donors. Incomplete sequencing was indicated by rarefaction of sorted-subset datasets, despite the large sequencing depth.

CD8 naive samples consisted of CD45RO-negative cells that were positively selected for CCR7, yielding a CD45RA+CCR7+ population without TemRA cells. The donors were healthy, HIV-negative adults who had no recently reported acute infections or vaccinations. All donors were Caucasian adults living in Nashville, Tennessee, USA. After blood collection by leukapheresis, PBMCs were isolated using Ficoll-Histopaque density gradient centrifugation and then cryopreserved in the vapor phase of liquid nitrogen. Analytical flow cytometry was used to check the purity and quantity of each magnetically sorted T cell population. Genomic DNA was isolated from every sorted fraction and measured by UV absorbance on a Nanodrop 2000c. After removal of 3 bases from V and 10 bases from J, the junction retains 2 bases not matched to a gene. Via the germline V gene (reference sequence), CDR1 is DFQATT and CDR2 SNEGSKA. Its CDR3 holds 11 amino acids, cysteine through phenylalanine. The entry retains the CDR3 DNA only, 33 bases that are in frame from base 1.

The V and J genes are TRBV20-1 and TRBJ2-1, and TRBD1 aligns with 8 junction nucleotides. This clonotype was sampled from a man aged 25 to 45 in good health. Input material: naive CD8+ T cells sorted from blood. Sample cell subset or site, as interpreted from the label and publication: CD45RA+CCR7+. CDR3 reads: CSARTGDEQFF. The nucleotide sequence is given as TGCAGTGCTAGGACAGGGGACGAGCAGTTCTTC.